These 26 T cell receptor beta chains came from one sample sequenced in a study of T cell repertoires in cytomegalovirus infection (dated by TCRdb to between 2017 and 2020). The reads were generated on an Illumina HiSeq 1500. In-frame beta chains were kept once TCRdb had trimmed the public reads at Q25 with fastp and called clones with MiXCR. Rows are unified per CDR3 protein, each entry keeping the most common DNA and genes. The sample table lists roughly 180,000 distinct CDR3 sequences, 28% of them with a count of one. Clones ranked in the top ten supply under 35% of the sample. Material for sequencing was PBMCs. These receptor sequences come from a human donor in good health (CMV status not recorded). Some clones in this sample may be carry-over from other donors' samples.

This clonotype was found many times. The gene calls are TRBV12-3 or TRBV12-4 and TRBJ2-4; D gene uncertain. The V end was cut by 6 bases, the J end by 0 bases, with 15 bases between. CDR3 length: 16 residues. In DNA, the CDR3 is TGTGCCAGCAGCCCACCCCGACGGCTAGCCAAAAACATTCAGTACTTC. Translated, it gives CASSPPRRLAKNIQYF.

This clonotype was recorded a few times. The chain recombines TRBV7-9 with TRBJ1-2, with TRBD1 matching over 11 bases. CDR3 length: 15 amino acids. In germline, CDR1 is SEHNR, CDR2 FQNEAQ (reference sequence). The J segment lost 7 bases and the V segment lost 5 bases, leaving 9 bases of the junction unmatched. The CDR3 nucleotides read TGTGCCAGCAGCCCAACCGGACAGGGGGCGGTTGGCTACACCTTC. Protein sequence: CASSPTGQGAVGYTF.

The rearrangement links TRBV10-1 to TRBJ2-3; possible D gene TRBD1, 5 bases. V lost 2 bases, J lost 6 bases, and 12 bases lay in between. Germline loops: CDR1 WNHNN, CDR2 SYGVQD (reference sequence). The CDR3 is made up of 14 amino acids. CDR3: CASSEQGFTDTQYF. In nucleotides, the CDR3 is TGCGCCAGCAGTGAGCAGGGATTCACTGATACGCAGTATTTT.

This clonotype was counted between two and nine times. The chain is built from TRBV7-3 and TRBJ1-2; no clear D gene. The CDR3 contains 16 residues. Looked up from germline, CDR1 is SGHTA and CDR2 is FQGTGA. V lost 1 base and J lost 3, with 15 bases in between. DNA for the CDR3: TGTGCCAGCAGCTTAAATGCAGGAGACCAGTACTATGGCTACACCTTC. Protein sequence: CASSLNAGDQYYGYTF.

The rearrangement joins TRBV7-6 to TRBJ2-5; D uncertain. CDR3 length equals 16 residues. Germline V gene sequence: CDR1 SGHVS, CDR2 FNYEAQ. V lost 3 bases, J lost 1 base, and 15 bases lay in between. The CDR3 DNA reads as TGTGCCAGCAGCTTGAACGCAATGGACGGCCAAGAGACCCAGTACTTC. Its translation is CASSLNAMDGQETQYF.

The chain joins TRBV25-1 to TRBJ1-2; 10 bases align to TRBD1. The CDR3 runs to 17 residues. Trimming cost V 0 bases and J 4 bases; bases outside gene matches: 8. Per the germline V gene, CDR1 is MGHDK and CDR2 is SYGVNS. As DNA, the CDR3 is TGTGCCAGCAGTGAATACATGACAGGGGGCTCTCGCTATGGCTACACCTTC. Its translation: CASSEYMTGGSRYGYTF.

This chain uses TRBV29-1 with TRBJ2-2, with D possibly matching TRBD1 (6 bases). V was clipped by 8 bases and J by 2 bases, with 12 bases between them. Germline lookup yields CDR1 SQVTM and CDR2 ANQGSEA. This CDR3 region has 13 residues. Here the CDR3 DNA reads TGCAGCACCTGGACAGACAACACCGGGGAGCTGTTTTTT. This encodes CSTWTDNTGELFF.

The V and J genes are TRBV20-1 and TRBJ1-6; D is unclear. Germline lookup yields CDR1 DFQATT and CDR2 SNEGSKA (reference sequence). The CDR3 length is 15 residues. Trimming shortened V by 2 bases and J by 0 bases, and 8 bases separated the two germline ends. The CDR3 reads CSARLSSSYNSPLHF. As DNA, the CDR3 is TGCAGTGCTAGATTAAGTAGCTCCTATAATTCACCCCTCCACTTT.

The chain uses TRBV30 and TRBJ1-1; D is perhaps TRBD1 (5 bases). Germline CDR1 is GTSNPN and CDR2 is SVGIG (reference sequence). The CDR3 loop spans 13 amino acids. V lost 3 bases, J lost 0 bases, and 8 bases lay in between. CDR3 amino acids: CAWRDTLNTEAFF. The CDR3 nucleotides are TGTGCCTGGAGGGACACGTTGAACACTGAAGCTTTCTTT.

This clonotype has ten or more counts. The genes are TRBV10-3 and TRBJ1-2; perhaps TRBD1 as D (5 bases). Germline V gives CDR1 ENHRY, CDR2 SYGVKD. Trimming stripped 5 bases from V and 2 bases from J, with 9 bases between. CDR3 length: 13 residues. CDR3 sequence: CAISRDGNYGYTF. The CDR3 nucleotides read TGTGCCATCAGTCGGGACGGGAACTATGGCTACACCTTC.

This clonotype was counted between two and nine times. The chain is built from TRBV5-5 and TRBJ2-4, with no clear D. The CDR3 length is 15 residues. V was pared by 3 bases and J by 2 bases, with 12 bases between. Looked up from germline, CDR1 is SGHKS and CDR2 is YYEKEE (reference sequence). CDR3 bases: TGTGCCAGCAGCTCAGAACTGGGCTCCAAAAACATTCAGTACTTC. Translating it yields CASSSELGSKNIQYF. Looking up the rest from reference TRBV5-5 and TRBJ2-4 gives the full variable domain: DAGVTQSPTHLIKTRGQQVTLRCSPISGHKSVSWYQQVLGQGPQFIFQYYEKEERGRGNFPDRFSARQFPNYSSELNVNALLLGDSALYLCASSSELGSKNIQYFGAGTRLSVL.

This rearrangement joins TRBV12-3 or TRBV12-4 to TRBJ2-3; the match to TRBD2 covers 9 bases. The junction had 7 bases not matched to a gene; V was cut back by 7 bases and J by 2 bases. This CDR3 contains 15 residues. CDR3 in DNA: TGTGCCAGCACCTTAGCGGGGGACAACACAGATACGCAGTATTTT. Its translation: CASTLAGDNTDTQYF.

This clonotype was counted many times. The V and J genes are TRBV7-2 and TRBJ1-4; 8 bases line up with TRBD1. Germline-derived CDR1 and CDR2 are SGHTA and FQGNSA. V dropped 3 bases and J dropped 6; count of bases not matched to a gene: 3. The CDR3 is made up of 14 amino acids. CDR3: CASSLDREDEKLFF. CDR3 DNA sequence: TGTGCCAGCAGCTTGGACAGGGAGGATGAAAAACTGTTTTTT. Full variable domain (outside the CDR3, taken from reference TRBV7-2 and TRBJ1-4): GAGVSQSPSNKVTEKGKDVELRCDPISGHTALYWYRQSLGQGLEFLIYFQGNSAPDKSGLPSDRFSAERTGGSVSTLTIQRTQQEDSAVYLCASSLDREDEKLFFGSGTQLSVL.

The J gene is TRBJ2-5, the V gene TRBV6-1, with 9 bases aligning to TRBD1. Germline V gives CDR1 MNHNS, CDR2 SASEGT. Unmatched junction bases numbered 5, after V lost 4 bases and J lost 5 bases. This CDR3 spans 14 amino acids. The CDR3 DNA reads as TGTGCCAGCAGTGCGGGACAGGGTTTTGAGACCCAGTACTTC. Protein: CASSAGQGFETQYF.

V usage is TRBV20-1 and J usage is TRBJ1-1; unclear D gene. Per the germline V gene, CDR1 is DFQATT and CDR2 is SNEGSKA (reference sequence). V lost 6 bases and J lost 1, with 15 bases in between. The CDR3 consists of 14 residues. CDR3 nucleotides: TGCAGTGCCGGCTCCCCACAGACGAACACTGAAGCTTTCTTT. It codes for CSAGSPQTNTEAFF.

The chain uses TRBV15 and TRBJ2-2, with D possibly TRBD2 on 7 matching bases. The V end was cut by 9 bases, the J end by 3 bases, with 17 bases between. Per germline, CDR1 LNHNV and CDR2 YYDKDF (reference sequence). The CDR3 totals 15 residues. In DNA, the CDR3 is TGTGCCACTACAGGGAGGGAGGTAGACACCGGGGAGCTGTTTTTT. It specifies CATTGREVDTGELFF. Combining the CDR3 with reference TRBV15 and TRBJ2-2 gives the whole variable domain DAMVIQNPRYQVTQFGKPVTLSCSQTLNHNVMYWYQQKSSQAPKLLFHYYDKDFNNEADTPDNFQSRRPNTSFCFLDIRSPGLGDTAMYLCATTGREVDTGELFFGEGSRLTVL.

This clonotype was recorded at least ten times. This chain connects TRBV14 to TRBJ2-3; D call uncertain. CDR1 is SGHDN, CDR2 FVKESK, per germline. V shed 4 bases and J shed 0 bases, with 8 bases lying between them. The CDR3 has 14 amino acids. The CDR3 sequence is CASSPRTSTDTQYF. Here the CDR3 DNA reads TGTGCCAGCAGCCCCAGAACTAGCACAGATACGCAGTATTTT.

This clonotype has only a few counts. This chain joins TRBV6-1 and TRBJ1-1; 7 nucleotides align to TRBD1. The germline V gene has CDR1 MNHNS and CDR2 SASEGT. V shed 8 bases and J 6 bases; nucleotides not matched to a gene: 3. This CDR3 is built from 11 residues. The CDR3 nucleotides are TGTGCCAGCTCCGGACAGGCTGAAGCTTTCTTT. As protein: CASSGQAEAFF.

The rearrangement links TRBV7-9 to TRBJ1-4; 8 bases map to TRBD1. The V segment lost 7 bases and the J segment 0 bases; nucleotides outside the gene matches: 4. Germline CDR1 is SEHNR and CDR2 is FQNEAQ (reference sequence). The CDR3 totals 15 residues. CDR3 nucleotides: TGTGCCAGCAACGCACAGGGGGCAACTAATGAAAAACTGTTTTTT. Translation: CASNAQGATNEKLFF.

This rearrangement joins TRBV7-3 to TRBJ2-1; weak D call: TRBD2 (6 bases). Trimming removed 1 base at V and 3 bases at J, with 7 bases between. The germline CDR1 and CDR2 sequences are SGHTA and FQGTGA. The CDR3 is 14 amino acids. The CDR3 nucleotides are TGTGCCAGCAGCTTAATGGGGGGCTACAATGAGCAGTTCTTC. Translation: CASSLMGGYNEQFF.

On this clonotype itself: One junction end disagrees with the germline gene, perhaps due to a read error. V and J are TRBV7-6 and TRBJ2-1; 9 bases line up with TRBD2. Germline values: CDR1 SGHVS, CDR2 FNYEAQ. CDR3 length: 15 amino acids. The CDR3 nucleotides read TGTGCTAGCAGCTTAGGGCTAGCGGGGTACAATGAGCAGTTCTTC. The encoded protein is CASSLGLAGYNEQFF.

This chain uses TRBV19 with TRBJ1-5, with D uncertain. CDR1 is LNHDA and CDR2 is SQIVND in the germline V gene (reference sequence). V gave up 0 bases and J gave up 5 bases, with 11 bases separating them. This CDR3 has 15 residues. For the CDR3, the DNA is TGTGCCAGTAGTATAGATCGGAGCATTCATCAGCCCCAGCATTTT. Translation gives CASSIDRSIHQPQHF. Complete variable domain (other parts from reference TRBV19 and TRBJ1-5): DGGITQSPKYLFRKEGQNVTLSCEQNLNHDAMYWYRQDPGQGLRLIYYSQIVNDFQKGDIAEGYSVSREKKESFPLTVTSAQKNPTAFYLCASSIDRSIHQPQHFGDGTRLSIL.

The CDR3 sequence: CASSLGTVGTQYF. The CDR3 nucleotides are TGTGCCAGCAGCTTAGGGACCGTCGGGACCCAGTACTTC. The genes are TRBV7-8 and TRBJ2-5; D is ambiguous. Trimming removed 1 base at V and 7 bases at J, with 10 bases between. Germline V gene lookup returns CDR1 SGHVS and CDR2 FQNEAQ. The CDR3 contains 13 residues.

This clonotype came up a few times. The gene calls are TRBV7-6 and TRBJ2-7; D may be TRBD2 (5 bases). Germline assignment: CDR1 SGHVS and CDR2 FNYEAQ. V shed 11 bases and J shed 0 bases, with 14 bases lying between them. The CDR3 loop spans 13 amino acids. The CDR3 spells CASMAGTSYEQYF. As DNA, the CDR3 is TGTGCCTCCATGGCGGGCACCTCCTACGAGCAGTACTTC.

In this sample, this clonotype turned up many times. CDR3 bases: TGTGCCAGCAGCTTCGACAACTACGAGCAGTACTTC. This sequence encodes CASSFDNYEQYF. The chain links TRBV7-2 to TRBJ2-7; D ambiguous. The germline V gene encodes CDR1 SGHTA and CDR2 FQGNSA. The V gene lost 3 bases and the J gene lost 3 bases, with 6 bases spanning the gap. The CDR3 extends over 12 amino acids.

This chain uses TRBV6-2 or TRBV6-3 with TRBJ2-1; D ambiguous. The germline V and J ends were trimmed by 6 bases and 4 bases, with 13 bases remaining between them. This CDR3 has 14 amino acids. Looked up from germline, CDR1 is MNHEY and CDR2 is SVGEGT. The chain's CDR3 is CASSIKPHYNEQFF. The DNA of the CDR3 is TGTGCCAGCAGCATCAAGCCCCATTACAATGAGCAGTTCTTC.